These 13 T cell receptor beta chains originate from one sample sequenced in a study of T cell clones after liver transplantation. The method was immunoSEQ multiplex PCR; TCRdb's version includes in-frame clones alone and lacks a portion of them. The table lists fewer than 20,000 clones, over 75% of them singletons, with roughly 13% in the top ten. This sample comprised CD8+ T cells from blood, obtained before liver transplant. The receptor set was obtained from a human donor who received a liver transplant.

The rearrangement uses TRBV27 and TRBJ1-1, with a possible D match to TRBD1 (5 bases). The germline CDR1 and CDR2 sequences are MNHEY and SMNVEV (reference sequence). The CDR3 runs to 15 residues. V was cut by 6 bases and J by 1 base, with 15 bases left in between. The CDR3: CASSPGKGKNTEAFF. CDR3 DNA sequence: TGTGCCAGCAGCCCCGGTAAGGGGAAGAACACTGAAGCTTTCTTT.

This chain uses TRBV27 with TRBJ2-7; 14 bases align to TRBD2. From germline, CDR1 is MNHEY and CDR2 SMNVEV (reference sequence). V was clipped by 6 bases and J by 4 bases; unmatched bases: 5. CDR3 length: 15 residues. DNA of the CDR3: TGTGCCAGCAGCACCGGGACTAGCGGGAGTTACGAGCAGTACTTC. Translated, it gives CASSTGTSGSYEQYF.

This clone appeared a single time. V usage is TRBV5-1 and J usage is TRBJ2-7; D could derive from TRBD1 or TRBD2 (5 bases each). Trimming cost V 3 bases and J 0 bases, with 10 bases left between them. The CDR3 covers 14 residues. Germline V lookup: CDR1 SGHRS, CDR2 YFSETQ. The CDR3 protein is CASSSGTYSYEQYF. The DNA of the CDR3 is TGCGCCAGCAGCTCGGGGACCTACTCCTACGAGCAGTACTTC.

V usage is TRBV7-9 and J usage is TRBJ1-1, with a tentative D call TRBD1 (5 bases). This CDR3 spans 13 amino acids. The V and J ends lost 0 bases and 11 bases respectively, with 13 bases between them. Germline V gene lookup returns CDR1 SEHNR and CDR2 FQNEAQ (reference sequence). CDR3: CASSLALEGRAFF. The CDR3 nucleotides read TGTGCCAGCAGCTTAGCGCTTGAGGGACGCGCTTTCTTT.

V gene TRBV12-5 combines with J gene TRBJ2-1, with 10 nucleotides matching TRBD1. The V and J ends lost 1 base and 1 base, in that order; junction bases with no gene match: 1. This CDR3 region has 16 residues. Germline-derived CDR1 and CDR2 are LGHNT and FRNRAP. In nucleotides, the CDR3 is TGTGCTAGTGGTTTGGGGACAGGGGGTTCCTACAATGAGCAGTTCTTC. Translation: CASGLGTGGSYNEQFF.

The CDR3 DNA reads TGTGCCAGCAGCCCCCGGGACTTCGCCTACGAGCAGTACTTC. Translating gives CASSPRDFAYEQYF. The V and J genes are TRBV9 and TRBJ2-7, with D possibly matching TRBD2 (6 bases). Trimming pared 4 bases from V and 2 bases from J, leaving 13 bases between. Looked up from germline, CDR1 is SGDLS and CDR2 is YYNGEE. This CDR3 has 14 amino acids.

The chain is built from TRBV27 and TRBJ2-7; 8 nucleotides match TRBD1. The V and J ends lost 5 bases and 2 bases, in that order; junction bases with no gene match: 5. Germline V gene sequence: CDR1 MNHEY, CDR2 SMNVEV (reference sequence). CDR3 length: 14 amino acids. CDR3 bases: TGTGCCAGCAGTCCGACAGGGGCCACCTACGAGCAGTACTTC. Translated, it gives CASSPTGATYEQYF.

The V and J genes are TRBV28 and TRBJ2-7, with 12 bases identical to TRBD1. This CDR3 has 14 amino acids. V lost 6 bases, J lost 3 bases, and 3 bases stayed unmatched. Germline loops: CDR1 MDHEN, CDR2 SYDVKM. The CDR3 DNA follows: TGTGCCAGCAGCGGGACAGGGGGCGTCTACGAGCAGTACTTC. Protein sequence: CASSGTGGVYEQYF.

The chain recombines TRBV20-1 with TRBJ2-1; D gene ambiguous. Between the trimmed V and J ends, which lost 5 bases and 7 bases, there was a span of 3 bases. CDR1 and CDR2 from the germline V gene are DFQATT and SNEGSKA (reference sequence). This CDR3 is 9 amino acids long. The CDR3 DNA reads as TGCAGTGCTCCGAATGAGCAGTTCTTC. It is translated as CSAPNEQFF.

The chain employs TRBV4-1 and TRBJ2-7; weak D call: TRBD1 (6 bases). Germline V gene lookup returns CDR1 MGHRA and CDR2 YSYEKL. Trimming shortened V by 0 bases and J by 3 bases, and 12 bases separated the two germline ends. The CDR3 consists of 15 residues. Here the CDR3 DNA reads TGCGCCAGCAGCCAAGACCAGGGGTTGTACTACGAGCAGTACTTC. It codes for CASSQDQGLYYEQYF.

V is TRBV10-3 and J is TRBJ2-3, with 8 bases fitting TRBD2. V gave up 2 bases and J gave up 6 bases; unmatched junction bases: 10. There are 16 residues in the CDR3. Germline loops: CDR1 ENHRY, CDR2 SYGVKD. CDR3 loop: CAISEAPGLDADTQYF. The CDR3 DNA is TGTGCCATCAGTGAGGCTCCGGGACTAGATGCTGATACGCAGTATTTT.

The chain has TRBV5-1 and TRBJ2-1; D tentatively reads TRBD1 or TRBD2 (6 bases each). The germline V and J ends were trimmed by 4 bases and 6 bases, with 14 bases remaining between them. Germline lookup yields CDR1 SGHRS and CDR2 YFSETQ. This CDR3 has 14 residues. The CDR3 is CASSPGAGSNEQFF. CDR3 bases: TGCGCCAGCAGCCCGGGGGCAGGGTCCAATGAGCAGTTCTTC. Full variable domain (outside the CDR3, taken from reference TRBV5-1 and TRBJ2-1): KAGVTQTPRYLIKTRGQQVTLSCSPISGHRSVSWYQQTPGQGLQFLFEYFSETQRNKGNFPGRFSGRQFSNSRSEMNVSTLELGDSALYLCASSPGAGSNEQFFGPGTRLTVL.

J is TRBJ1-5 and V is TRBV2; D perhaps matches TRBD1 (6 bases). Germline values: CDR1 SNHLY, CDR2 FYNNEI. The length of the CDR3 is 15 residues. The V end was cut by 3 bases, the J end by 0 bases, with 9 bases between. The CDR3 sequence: CASSEDRDSNQPQHF. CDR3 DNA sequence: TGTGCCAGCAGTGAGGACAGAGATAGCAATCAGCCCCAGCATTTT.